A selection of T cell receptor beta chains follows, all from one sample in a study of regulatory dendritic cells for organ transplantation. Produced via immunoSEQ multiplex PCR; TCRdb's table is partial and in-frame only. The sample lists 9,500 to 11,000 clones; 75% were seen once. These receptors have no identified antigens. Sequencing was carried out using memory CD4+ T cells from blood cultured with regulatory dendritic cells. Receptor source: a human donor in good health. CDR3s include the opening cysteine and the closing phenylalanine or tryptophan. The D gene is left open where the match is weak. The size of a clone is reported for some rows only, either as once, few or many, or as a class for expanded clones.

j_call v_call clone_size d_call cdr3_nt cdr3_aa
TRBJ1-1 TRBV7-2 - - TGTGCCAGCAGCGCAAGCGGGGGCGTTCGGAACACTGAAGCTTTCTTT CASSASGGVRNTEAFF
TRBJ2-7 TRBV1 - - TGCACCAGCAGCCTCCCCATCTCCTACGAGCAGTACTTC CTSSLPISYEQYF
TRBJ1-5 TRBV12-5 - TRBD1 TGTGCTAGTGGTTTCGGGGACAGAACCAATCAGCCCCAGCATTTT CASGFGDRTNQPQHF
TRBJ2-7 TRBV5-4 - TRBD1 TGTGCCAGCAGCTCCGACAGGGCGCGCGAGCAGTACTTC CASSSDRAREQYF
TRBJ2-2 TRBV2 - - TGTGCCAGCATACGGGGGGCGGTCACCGGGGAGCTGTTTTTT CASIRGAVTGELFF
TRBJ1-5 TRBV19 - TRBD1 TGTGCCAGTACCCACAGGGGGCAGGGTCAGCCCCAGCATTTT CASTHRGQGQPQHF
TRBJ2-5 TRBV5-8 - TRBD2 TGTGCCAGCAGCGGTGGGAGCGGGGCCCCCGAGCAGGCCCAGTACTTC CASSGGSGAPEQAQYF
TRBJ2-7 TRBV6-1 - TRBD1 TGTGCCAGCGGAATGACAGGGCGGCACGAGCAGTACTTC CASGMTGRHEQYF
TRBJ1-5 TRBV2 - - TGTGCCAGCAGTGAGGTGGCCGGGGGCAATCAGCCCCAGCATTTT CASSEVAGGNQPQHF
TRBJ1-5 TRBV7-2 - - TGTGCCAGCAGCCTGGGGGACTCGGGCAATCAGCCCCAGCATTTT CASSLGDSGNQPQHF
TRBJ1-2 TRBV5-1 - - TGCGCCAGCAGCCCTCAGGACTGGGTCTCTGGCTACACCTTC CASSPQDWVSGYTF
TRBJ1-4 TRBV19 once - TGTGCCAGTAACTCCGGGGGGTTCTTTGAAAAACTGTTTTTT CASNSGGFFEKLFF
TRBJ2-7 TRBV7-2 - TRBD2 TGTGCCAGCAGCCTCCAATTAGAGGGGGGACTAGCGGGGGAGTACTTC CASSLQLEGGLAGEYF
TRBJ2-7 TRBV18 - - TGTGCCAGCTCGTTTCACCCGGGGGAAATCCTACGAGAGTACTTC CASSFHPGEILREYF
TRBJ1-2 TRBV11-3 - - TGTGCCAGCAGCTTAGAGGGCTACTATGGCTACACCTTC CASSLEGYYGYTF
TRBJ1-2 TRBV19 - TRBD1 TGTGCCAGTGGAGACAGGGTCTATGGCTACACCTTC CASGDRVYGYTF
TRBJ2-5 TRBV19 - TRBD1 TGTGCCACGGACAGGGGGATACAAGAGACCCAGTACTTC CATDRGIQETQYF
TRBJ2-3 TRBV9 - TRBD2 TGTGCCAGCAGCGTAGATAGCGGGTTTAGCACAGATACGCAGTATTTT CASSVDSGFSTDTQYF
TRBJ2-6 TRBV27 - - TGTGCCAGCAGAGACAGCTCTGGGGCCAACGTCCTGACTTTC CASRDSSGANVLTF
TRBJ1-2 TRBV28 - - TGTGCCAGCACCCAAGGACAGAACTATGGCTACACCTTC CASTQGQNYGYTF
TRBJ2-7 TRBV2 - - TGTGCCAGCGCCCAGGGATCCTTTTCCTACGAGCAGTACTTC CASAQGSFSYEQYF
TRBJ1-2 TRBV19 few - TGTGCCAGTACTGACAGCAACTATGGCTACACCTTC CASTDSNYGYTF
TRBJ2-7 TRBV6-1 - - TGTGCCACCAAGACCGGGGACGAGCAGTACTTC CATKTGDEQYF
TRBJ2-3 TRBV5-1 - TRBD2 TGCGCCAGCAGCTTGGGTCGGGTTAGCGGGGGGAGCACAGATACGCAGTATTTT CASSLGRVSGGSTDTQYF